This T cell receptor (beta chain) was obtained from a study of cytomegalovirus exposure and HLA in healthy donors. Study in general: About 85 million unique TCRs from HLA-typed donors were held in an early release of data. Study-level findings and limits: Being productive about 87% or about 30% of the time was typical of most TCR beta V segments in an earlier analysis. The authors considered a cluster of highly shared sequence variants likely to be a sequencing artifact.

This PCR relied on a set of 60 Vbeta primers and 13 Jbeta primers. Here immunoSEQ multiplex PCR was the method, and the copy in TCRdb shows in-frame clones only, minus some. The table lists approximately 67,000 clones, 75% to 90% of them singletons, with about an eighth in the top ten. Deletions cut 5 bases from V and 0 bases from J, with 19 bases between. In germline, CDR1 is LNHDA, CDR2 SQIVND (reference sequence). CDR3 length equals 18 residues. Worth noting for this clone: Its antigen is not identified.

The V and J genes are TRBV19 and TRBJ1-4; D unclear. The source of this sequence is a young woman in good health and CMV-seropositive. The specimen sequenced was PBMCs. The CDR3 DNA follows: TGTGCCAGTAGTGTAAACGCCCTCAGCGTCGCAACTAATGAAAAACTGTTTTTT. Protein: CASSVNALSVATNEKLFF.